This is a list of T cell receptor beta chains from one sample in a study of long-term antiretroviral therapy in people with HIV. Here immunoSEQ multiplex PCR was the method, and the copy in TCRdb shows in-frame clones only, minus some. Of 20,000 to 25,000 clones in the sample, around 83% are singletons; the top ten hold about 5.6%. The material was unsorted PBMCs, obtained 0.2 years after starting antiretroviral therapy. The origin of the receptors is a woman under 40 with HIV. The conserved cysteine and the conserved F or W are not part of the CDR3 here.

cdr3_aa j_call cdr3_length v_call
ASSIALGVELF TRBJ2-2 11 TRBV19
ASSSGQGGSNQPQH TRBJ1-5 14 TRBV7-6
ASSPNPRGPYNEQF TRBJ2-1 14 TRBV7-8
ASSRTENQPQH TRBJ1-5 11 TRBV6-5
ASTDGNQPQH TRBJ1-5 10 TRBV19
AWSVPRLGFAEQF TRBJ2-1 13 TRBV30
ASSPRSSGYNEQF TRBJ2-1 13 TRBV7-9
ASRPPDGSDTIY TRBJ1-3 12 TRBV28
ASSAGDGLEAF TRBJ1-1 11 TRBV5-6
SALDRVAGELF TRBJ2-2 11 TRBV29-1
ATGQGQTQY TRBJ2-5 9 TRBV25-1
ASSSTEYYNEQF TRBJ2-1 12 TRBV25-1
SVDRPQGTDTQY TRBJ2-3 12 TRBV29-1
ASSLEAGIMNTEAF TRBJ1-1 14 TRBV11-2
AISESHSQETQY TRBJ2-5 12 TRBV10-3
ASSQSDRRETQY TRBJ2-5 12 TRBV4-2
ASSLWTGGSYEQY TRBJ2-7 13 TRBV7-2
AWSKKSTREIYGYT TRBJ1-2 14 TRBV30
ASSLAGTEAF TRBJ1-1 10 TRBV7-9
AITGHPNTGELF TRBJ2-2 12 TRBV10-3
ASSLGGTGELF TRBJ2-2 11 TRBV7-2
ASSLGTVTDTQY TRBJ2-3 12 TRBV5-1
ASSYGRSINSPLH TRBJ1-6 13 TRBV6-6
ASSPGTSGGATDTQY TRBJ2-3 15 TRBV11-2
ASMGRGQAKNIQY TRBJ2-4 13 TRBV19
AISGAGGAYYGYT TRBJ1-2 13 TRBV10-3
ASSGGRVGTEAF TRBJ1-1 12 TRBV18
ASGLGGAF TRBJ1-1 8 TRBV12-5
ASSDRDWGETQY TRBJ2-5 12 TRBV6-1
ASRGGIYGYT TRBJ1-2 10 TRBV19
ASAGTNTGELF TRBJ2-2 11 TRBV13
ASSYTGLAF TRBJ1-1 9 TRBV6-5
ATSRELWGDNQPQH TRBJ1-5 14 TRBV15
AISESWQGGAEAF TRBJ1-1 13 TRBV10-3
ASSVDNNYGYT TRBJ1-2 11 TRBV5-6
SVSENTEAF TRBJ1-1 9 TRBV29-1
ASSLGRVSYEQY TRBJ2-7 12 TRBV27
ASSIPAGARHGYT TRBJ1-2 13 TRBV19
ASSEGGGNTEAF TRBJ1-1 12 TRBV6-1
ASSLGRGQPQH TRBJ1-5 11 TRBV5-6
ASSDEIGVSGYT TRBJ1-2 12 TRBV2
ASSLLGRAGNQPQH TRBJ1-5 14 TRBV27
SFSPGGASTDTQY TRBJ2-3 13 TRBV29-1
ASSRDGRSYNSPLH TRBJ1-6 14 TRBV14
ASRIGQGFNEQF TRBJ2-1 12 TRBV5-1
ASSFQGGLYEQY TRBJ2-7 12 TRBV5-1
ASSDGLGIVWEKLF TRBJ1-4 14 TRBV2
ASSYGTGGQPQH TRBJ1-5 12 TRBV6-1
ASSQGRTSSSPF TRBJ1-1 12 TRBV4-1
ASSEVAGGYGYT TRBJ1-2 12 TRBV6-1
ASSVGFSTEAF TRBJ1-1 11 TRBV9
ASRPGTGNSQPQH TRBJ1-5 13 TRBV27
ASSLTGTTDGAF TRBJ1-1 12 TRBV4-1
ASSFSGGAPYNEQF TRBJ2-1 14 TRBV7-6
ASKGSNREWDYGYT TRBJ1-2 14 TRBV27
ASSLDRNQPQH TRBJ1-5 11 TRBV27
ASTGQDYGYT TRBJ1-2 10 TRBV6-1
ASSLGFNYGYT TRBJ1-2 11 TRBV6-5
ASSGYRELLDGYT TRBJ1-2 13 TRBV7-2
ATLGRSNQPQH TRBJ1-5 11 TRBV10-3